This T cell receptor (beta chain) was sequenced during a study of CD8+ T cells in alopecia areata. Study details: Oral tofacitinib (5 to 10 mg twice daily) was administered to treated patients. Among treated patients, severity was scored by affected scalp area percentage. Study findings and constraints: Scalp samples also yield sequences of resident alphabeta T cells from normal skin.

Extraction of RNA preceded its reverse transcription into cDNA, which served as the sequencing template. Clones were sequenced by immunoSEQ multiplex PCR, and TCRdb holds only the in-frame ones, with some missing. The table has 200,000 to 250,000 clones, roughly two fifths seen once. Treatment defined: oral pan-JAK inhibitor, 5-10 mg twice daily. It was from alopecia areata patients that lesional scalp punch biopsies and peripheral blood were collected. The CDR3 extends over 15 amino acids. Germline loops: CDR1 SEHNR, CDR2 FQNEAQ (reference sequence). V lost 5 bases, J lost 2 bases, and 14 bases lay in between. This clone has just a few counts. Its antigen is still unknown.

This TCR derives from a human donor with alopecia areata. This material consisted of CD4+ T cells sorted from blood, taken at approximately week 34, from a patient treated with tofacitinib. The rearrangement uses TRBV7-9 and TRBJ2-3; TRBD2 might be the D (7 bases). The CDR3 reads CASSPGRGPTDTQYF. The DNA for the CDR3 is TGTGCCAGCAGCCCGGGGCGGGGGCCCACAGATACGCAGTATTTT.